Here is one T cell receptor (beta chain) with its context. This entry belongs to a study of preoperative IRX-2 immunotherapy in early breast cancer. Libraries were prepared by immunoSEQ multiplex PCR; TCRdb keeps only in-frame clonotypes and omits some of them. The table shows approximately 27,000 clones, with about 81% occurring only once. The J segment lost 4 bases and the V segment lost 3 bases, leaving 5 bases of the junction unmatched. CDR3 length equals 15 residues. Germline V gene lookup returns CDR1 KGHSH and CDR2 LQKENI. Treatment reported: preoperative locoregional IRX-2 cytokine immunotherapy. This phase Ib study tested locoregional IRX-2 cytokine immunotherapy given before surgery.

This receptor was obtained from a human donor with breast cancer. The sample here was lymph node tissue, taken after IRX-2 immunotherapy. The chain links TRBV18 to TRBJ2-7; 11 bases align to TRBD2. CDR3: CASSPRLAGLYEQYF. DNA of the CDR3: TGTGCCAGCTCACCCAGACTAGCGGGGCTTTACGAGCAGTACTTC.